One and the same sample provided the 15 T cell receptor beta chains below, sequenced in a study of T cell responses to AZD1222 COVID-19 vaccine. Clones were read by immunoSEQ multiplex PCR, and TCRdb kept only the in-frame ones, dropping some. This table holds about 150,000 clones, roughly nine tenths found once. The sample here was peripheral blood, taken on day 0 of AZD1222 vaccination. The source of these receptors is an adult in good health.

CDR3 protein: CASSDSGLPKETQYF. The CDR3 DNA sequence: TGTGCCAGCAGCGACTCGGGACTACCTAAAGAGACCCAGTACTTC. This chain joins TRBV7-9 and TRBJ2-5; 7 bases match TRBD2. This CDR3 is built from 15 residues. Looked up from germline, CDR1 is SEHNR and CDR2 is FQNEAQ (reference sequence). V dropped 5 bases and J dropped 3; count of bases not matched to a gene: 9.

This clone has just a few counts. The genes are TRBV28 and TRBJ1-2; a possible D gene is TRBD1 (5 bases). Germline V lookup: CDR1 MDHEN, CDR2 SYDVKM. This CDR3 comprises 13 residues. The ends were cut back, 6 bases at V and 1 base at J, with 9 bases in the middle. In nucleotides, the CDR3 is TGTGCCAGCAGACCCCAGGGTAACTATGGCTACACCTTC. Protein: CASRPQGNYGYTF.

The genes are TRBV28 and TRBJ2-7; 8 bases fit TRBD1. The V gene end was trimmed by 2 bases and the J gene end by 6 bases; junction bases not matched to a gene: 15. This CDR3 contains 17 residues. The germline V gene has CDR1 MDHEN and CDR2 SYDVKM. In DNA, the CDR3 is TGTGCCAGCAGTTTACTTCGACAGGGGCCGACGGGGCTCGAGCAGTACTTC. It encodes CASSLLRQGPTGLEQYF. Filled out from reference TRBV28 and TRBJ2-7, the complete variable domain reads DVKVTQSSRYLVKRTGEKVFLECVQDMDHENMFWYRQDPGLGLRLIYFSYDVKMKEKGDIPEGYSVSREKKERFSLILESASTNQTSMYLCASSLLRQGPTGLEQYFGPGTRLTVT.

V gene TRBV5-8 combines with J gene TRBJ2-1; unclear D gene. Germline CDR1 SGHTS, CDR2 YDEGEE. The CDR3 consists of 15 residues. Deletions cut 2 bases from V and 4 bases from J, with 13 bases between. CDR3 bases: TGTGCCAGCAGCTTCCGGAGCCCCTTGTACAATGAGCAGTTCTTC. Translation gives CASSFRSPLYNEQFF.

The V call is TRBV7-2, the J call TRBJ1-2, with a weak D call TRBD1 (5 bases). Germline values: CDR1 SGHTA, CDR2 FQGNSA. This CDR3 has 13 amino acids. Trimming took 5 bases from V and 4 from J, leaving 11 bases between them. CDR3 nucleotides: TGTGCCAGCAGCCTGACAGATTCCTATGGCTACACCTTC. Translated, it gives CASSLTDSYGYTF.

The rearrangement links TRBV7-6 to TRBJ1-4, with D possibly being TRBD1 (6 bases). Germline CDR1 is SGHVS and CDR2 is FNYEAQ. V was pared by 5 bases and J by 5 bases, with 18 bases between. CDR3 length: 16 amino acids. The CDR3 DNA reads TGTGCCAGCAGCGCCCCCCCGGGACAAGGAAATGAAAAACTGTTTTTT. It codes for CASSAPPGQGNEKLFF.

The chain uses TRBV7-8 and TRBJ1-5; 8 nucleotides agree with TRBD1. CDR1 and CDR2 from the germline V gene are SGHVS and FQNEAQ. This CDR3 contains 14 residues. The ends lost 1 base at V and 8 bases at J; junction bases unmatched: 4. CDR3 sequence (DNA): TGTGCCAGCAGCTTAGGACAGGGGAGGGAGCCCCAGCATTTT. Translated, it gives CASSLGQGREPQHF.

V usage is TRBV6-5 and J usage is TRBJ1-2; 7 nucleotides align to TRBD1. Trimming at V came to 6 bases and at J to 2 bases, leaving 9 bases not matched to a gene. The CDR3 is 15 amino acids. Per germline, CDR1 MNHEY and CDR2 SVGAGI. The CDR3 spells CASSPTPTGNYGYTF. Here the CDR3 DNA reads TGTGCCAGCAGCCCCACCCCGACAGGGAACTATGGCTACACCTTC.

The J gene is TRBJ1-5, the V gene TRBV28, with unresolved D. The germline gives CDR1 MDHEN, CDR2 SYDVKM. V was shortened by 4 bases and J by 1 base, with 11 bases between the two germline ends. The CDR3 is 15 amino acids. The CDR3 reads CASSSPRGSNQPQHF. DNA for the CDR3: TGTGCCAGCAGTTCCCCCAGAGGAAGCAATCAGCCCCAGCATTTT. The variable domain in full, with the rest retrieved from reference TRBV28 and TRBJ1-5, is DVKVTQSSRYLVKRTGEKVFLECVQDMDHENMFWYRQDPGLGLRLIYFSYDVKMKEKGDIPEGYSVSREKKERFSLILESASTNQTSMYLCASSSPRGSNQPQHFGDGTRLSIL.

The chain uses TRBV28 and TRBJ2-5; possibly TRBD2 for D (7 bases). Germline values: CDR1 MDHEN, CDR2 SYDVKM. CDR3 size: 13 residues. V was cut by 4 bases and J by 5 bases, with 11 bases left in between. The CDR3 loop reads CASSSGGRETQYF. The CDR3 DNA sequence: TGTGCCAGCAGTTCCGGGGGGCGGGAGACCCAGTACTTC.

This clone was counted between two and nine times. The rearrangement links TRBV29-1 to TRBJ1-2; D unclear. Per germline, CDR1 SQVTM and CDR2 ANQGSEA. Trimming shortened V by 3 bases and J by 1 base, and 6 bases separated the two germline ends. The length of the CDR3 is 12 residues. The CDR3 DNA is TGCAGCGTTGAGTCGGATAACTATGGCTACACCTTC. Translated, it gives CSVESDNYGYTF.

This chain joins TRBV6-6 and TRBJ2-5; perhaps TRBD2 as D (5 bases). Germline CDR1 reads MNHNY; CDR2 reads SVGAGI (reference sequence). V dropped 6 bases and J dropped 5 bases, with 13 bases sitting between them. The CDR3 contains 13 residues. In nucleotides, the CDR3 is TGTGCCAGCAGGACGGACTCACAGGAGACCCAGTACTTC. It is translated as CASRTDSQETQYF.

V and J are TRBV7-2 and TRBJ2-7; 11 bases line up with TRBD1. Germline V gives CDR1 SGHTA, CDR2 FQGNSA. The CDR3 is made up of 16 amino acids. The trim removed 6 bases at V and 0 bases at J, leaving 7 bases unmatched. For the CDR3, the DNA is TGTGCCAGCAGACGGACAGGGGGCGTAAACTCCTACGAGCAGTACTTC. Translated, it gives CASRRTGGVNSYEQYF.

In nucleotides, the CDR3 is TGCGCCAGCAGCGGGGGACAGTTGAACACTGAAGCTTTCTTT. It encodes CASSGGQLNTEAFF. The chain combines TRBV10-1 with TRBJ1-1, with 7 bases lining up with TRBD1. Germline CDR1 and CDR2: WNHNN and SYGVQD (reference sequence). This CDR3 has 14 residues. After removal of 6 bases from V and 0 bases from J, the junction contained 4 bases not matched to a gene.

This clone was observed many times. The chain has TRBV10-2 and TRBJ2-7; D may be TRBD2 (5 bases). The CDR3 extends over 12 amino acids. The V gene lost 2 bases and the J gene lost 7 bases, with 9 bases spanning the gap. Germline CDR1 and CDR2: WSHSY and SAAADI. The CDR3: CASSEGRTEQYF. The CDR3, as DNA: TGCGCCAGCAGTGAGGGTAGGACTGAGCAGTACTTC.